The subject of this entry is one T cell receptor (beta chain). This clone was counted only a few times. Its target antigen remains unknown. No per-base quality is available; no much larger clone lies one base away. Spanning cysteine to phenylalanine, the CDR3 consists of 15 amino acids. CDR3 DNA is the only sequence kept; it has 45 bases, read in frame from the first base. Looking up the germline V gene yields CDR1 MNHNS and CDR2 SASEGT. The junction shows trimming of 7 bases on V and 7 bases on J, plus 20 bases between the germline ends. This record comes from a study of T cell changes during pregnancy in multiple sclerosis (dated by TCRdb to between 2017 and 2020). For the wider study: Changes in the T cell repertoire over the course of pregnancy were examined in this study in women with multiple sclerosis.

The method was the immunoSEQ multiplex PCR assay. As stored in TCRdb, this immuneACCESS dataset retains in-frame rearrangements with V and J assigned. A fraction of the clones does not appear; measured against another copy, unresolved V genes explain less than half of the discrepancy, and the remainder lacks a known reason. The sample table contains tens of thousands of clones; only one count was recorded for 85% to 95% of them. The ten largest clones take up 0.75% to 0.95% of the sample. Sequenced material: peripheral blood, taken in the first trimester of pregnancy. The origin of this receptor is a female donor with multiple sclerosis, enrolled in a pregnancy study. Recombination linked TRBV6-1 to TRBJ1-5; D gene: possibly TRBD1, on 5 matching bases. The DNA sequence is as follows: TGTGCCAGCATTCGGACAAGCCTCCTGGGGCAGCCCCAGCATTTT. Protein translation: CASIRTSLLGQPQHF.